A selection of T cell receptor beta chains follows, all from one sample in a study of T cell repertoires in cytomegalovirus infection. No antigen has been identified for these receptors. TCRdb analysed the reads with MiXCR anew, one entry per CDR3 protein. There are about 770,000 distinct CDR3 sequences in the sample; 25% to 30% occur only once, and over 10% lies in the top ten. Here the sequenced sample was cultured CD8+ T cells from PBMCs, taken from culture after CMV antigen stimulation. The receptor source for this set is a human donor in good health (CMV status not recorded). Some clones in this sample may be carry-over from other donors' samples. Each CDR3 is given with its conserved first and last residue. The order of the fields is CDR3 protein, CDR3 DNA, D gene, V gene, clone size, J gene. D genes are given only for firm matches. The size field is filled for only some rows; it gives once, few, many or a size class.

CASSYLRGSGELFF | TGTGCCAGCAGTTACTTGAGAGGATCCGGGGAGCTGTTTTTT | . | TRBV6-6 | . | TRBJ2-2
CASSQVTGANTEAFF | TGCGCCAGCAGCCAAGTGACAGGGGCCAACACTGAAGCTTTCTTT | TRBD1 | TRBV4-1 | . | TRBJ1-1
CASSLSAPTHSTDTQYF | TGTGCCAGCAGTTTATCGGCACCCACTCATTCCACAGATACGCAGTATTTT | . | TRBV27 | . | TRBJ2-3
CASSVRGQTSSDTQYF | TGTGCCAGCAGCGTCAGGGGGCAGACTTCGTCAGATACGCAGTATTTT | TRBD1 | TRBV7-8 | few | TRBJ2-3
CASSTPDLANTGELFF | TGTGCCAGCAGTACACCAGACCTCGCGAACACCGGGGAGCTGTTTTTT | . | TRBV2 | few | TRBJ2-2
CASSYTATKGPQHF | TGTGCCAGCAGTTATACCGCGACGAAAGGGCCCCAGCATTTT | . | TRBV6-8 | . | TRBJ1-5
CASSWDYQETQYF | TGTGCCAGCAGTTGGGACTACCAAGAGACCCAGTACTTC | . | TRBV27 | few | TRBJ2-5
CASTRNVGAEAFF | TGTGCCAGCACCAGAAATGTGGGGGCTGAAGCTTTCTTT | . | TRBV27 | few | TRBJ1-1
CSARWTEENTEAFF | TGCAGTGCTAGGTGGACAGAAGAGAACACTGAAGCTTTCTTT | . | TRBV20-1 | . | TRBJ1-1
CASGLSDEQFF | TGTGCTAGTGGTTTGTCTGATGAGCAGTTCTTC | . | TRBV12-5 | . | TRBJ2-1
CASTAGGLNTEAFF | TGTGCCAGTACGGCAGGGGGGTTGAACACTGAAGCTTTCTTT | TRBD1 | TRBV19 | . | TRBJ1-1
CASSYKQGEIGGYTF | TGTGCCAGCAGTTATAAGCAAGGGGAGATCGGTGGCTACACCTTC | . | TRBV6-6 | . | TRBJ1-2
CASSSSPPSTDTQYF | TGTGCCAGCAGTTCCTCCCCCCCTAGCACAGATACGCAGTATTTT | . | TRBV27 | . | TRBJ2-3
CASSERTARTPSNEKLFF | TGTGCCAGCAGCGAGAGAACAGCACGGACACCTTCTAATGAAAAACTGTTTTTT | . | TRBV5-6 | . | TRBJ1-4
CASSLWPTLPTNEKLFF | TGTGCCAGCAGCTTATGGCCCACCCTCCCAACTAATGAAAAACTGTTTTTT | . | TRBV7-6 | . | TRBJ1-4
CASRGGFYNEQFF | TGTGCCAGCAGAGGAGGGTTCTACAATGAGCAGTTCTTC | . | TRBV7-3 | . | TRBJ2-1
CASSSDRVGSPLHF | TGTGCCAGCAGCTCAGACAGGGTCGGGTCACCCCTCCACTTT | TRBD1 | TRBV13 | . | TRBJ1-6
CASSPGLAGGLIGELFF | TGTGCTAGCAGCCCGGGACTAGCGGGGGGATTGATCGGGGAGCTGTTTTTT | TRBD2 | TRBV7-7 | few | TRBJ2-2
CASSLERGNPSGANVLTF | TGTGCCAGCAGCTTAGAGCGGGGGAACCCCTCTGGGGCCAACGTCCTGACTTTC | TRBD2 | TRBV7-9 | . | TRBJ2-6
CASKKTGGLSYEQYF | TGTGCCAGCAAAAAAACAGGGGGCCTCTCCTACGAGCAGTACTTC | TRBD1 | TRBV27 | . | TRBJ2-7
CASSPPRDRAGVTQYF | TGTGCCAGTAGCCCCCCCCGGGATCGCGCAGGGGTTACGCAGTATTTT | . | TRBV19 | . | TRBJ2-3
CASSAQRRGAGNTQYF | TGTGCCAGCAGCGCTCAAAGGCGGGGGGCGGGAAATACGCAGTATTTT | TRBD2 | TRBV9 | . | TRBJ2-3
CASSPGTGDEFF | TGTGCCAGCAGTCCCGGGACAGGGGACGAGTTCTTC | TRBD1 | TRBV12-3/TRBV12-4 | once | TRBJ2-1
CASSPGIRSYNEQFF | TGTGCCAGCAGTCCCGGGATCCGTTCCTACAATGAGCAGTTCTTC | . | TRBV27 | . | TRBJ2-1
CASSLKASAGYDGYTF | TGTGCCAGCAGTTTAAAGGCTTCGGCAGGGTACGATGGCTACACCTTC | . | TRBV27 | few | TRBJ1-2
CASSMTSGCDTQYF | TGTGCCAGCAGCATGACTAGCGGGTGCGATACGCAGTATTTT | TRBD2 | TRBV7-6 | . | TRBJ2-3
CASSLSGGANYGYTF | TGTGCCAGCAGTTTATCGGGCGGAGCTAACTATGGCTACACCTTC | . | TRBV27 | . | TRBJ1-2
CATSPGTGVYEQYF | TGTGCCACCTCCCCCGGGACAGGAGTCTACGAGCAGTACTTC | TRBD1 | TRBV6-1 | once | TRBJ2-7
CAAAAGYGYTF | TGTGCCGCCGCGGCTGGTTATGGCTACACCTTC | . | TRBV7-9 | many | TRBJ1-2
CASSFSGSPTDTQYF | TGTGCCAGCAGCTTTAGCGGGAGTCCCACAGATACGCAGTATTTT | TRBD2 | TRBV7-9 | few | TRBJ2-3
CASSLTQRQGFTDTQYF | TGTGCCAGCAGCTTAACCCAGAGACAGGGCTTCACAGATACGCAGTATTTT | TRBD1 | TRBV7-9 | few | TRBJ2-3
CASSLSPTRQGRAKNIQYF | TGTGCCAGCAGTTTATCCCCAACGAGACAGGGACGAGCCAAAAACATTCAGTACTTC | TRBD1 | TRBV12-3/TRBV12-4 | . | TRBJ2-4
CASSFDRALSHEQFF | TGTGCCAGCAGCTTCGACAGGGCTTTGTCCCATGAGCAGTTCTTC | TRBD1 | TRBV7-9 | . | TRBJ2-1
CASSLSRFTNTDTQYF | TGTGCCAGCAGTTTATCGAGGTTCACCAACACAGATACGCAGTATTTT | . | TRBV27 | . | TRBJ2-3
CASSLNELAGGPGGELFF | TGTGCCAGCAGCCTGAATGAGCTAGCGGGGGGGCCGGGCGGGGAGCTGTTTTTT | TRBD2 | TRBV11-2 | . | TRBJ2-2
CASSFFQGVFLTNTEAFF | TGTGCCAGCAGTTTTTTCCAGGGGGTATTCTTGACGAACACTGAAGCTTTCTTT | TRBD1 | TRBV6-2/TRBV6-3 | few | TRBJ1-1
CASRPGQGAYEQFF | TGTGCCAGTAGGCCGGGACAGGGGGCCTATGAGCAGTTCTTC | TRBD1 | TRBV19 | few | TRBJ2-1
CASTLYGSYNEQFF | TGTGCCAGCACCTTATACGGGTCCTACAATGAGCAGTTCTTC | . | TRBV6-2/TRBV6-3 | few | TRBJ2-1
CASNMAGLVTEAFF | TGTGCCAGCAATATGGCAGGGTTGGTTACTGAAGCTTTCTTT | . | TRBV12-3/TRBV12-4 | many | TRBJ1-1
CASSYTRDGYSPLHF | TGTGCCAGCAGTTACACCCGGGACGGGTATTCACCCCTCCACTTT | . | TRBV6-2/TRBV6-3 | . | TRBJ1-6
CASSEQGSSSSYNEQFF | TGTGCCAGCAGTGAACAGGGTAGTAGTAGTTCCTACAATGAGCAGTTCTTC | . | TRBV6-1 | . | TRBJ2-1
CASSLGLAGEHRTQYF | TGTGCCAGCAGCTTAGGACTAGCGGGAGAGCACAGAACGCAGTATTTT | TRBD2 | TRBV7-6 | many | TRBJ2-3
CASSGPDPGLASTGELFF | TGTGCCAGCAGTGGTCCTGACCCGGGACTAGCTAGCACCGGGGAGCTGTTTTTT | TRBD2 | TRBV12-3/TRBV12-4 | many | TRBJ2-2
CASSLSGTGPYGYTF | TGTGCCAGCAGCTTATCGGGGACAGGGCCGTATGGCTACACCTTC | TRBD1 | TRBV7-2 | . | TRBJ1-2
CASNNGGISYEEYF | TGTGCCAGCAACAACGGGGGGATCTCCTACGAGGAGTACTTC | TRBD2 | TRBV7-8 | . | TRBJ2-7
CASSLGRGRFNEQFF | TGTGCCAGCAGCTTAGGCCGGGGCCGATTCAATGAGCAGTTCTTC | . | TRBV7-8 | many | TRBJ2-1
CASSFGLERDGTGNTIYF | TGTGCCAGCAGCTTCGGCCTAGAAAGGGATGGTACTGGAAACACCATATATTTT | . | TRBV7-8 | . | TRBJ1-3
CASSFTTSSTDTQYF | TGTGCCAGCAGCTTCACCACTTCTAGCACAGATACGCAGTATTTT | . | TRBV27 | few | TRBJ2-3
CASSLGQGYYNEQFF | TGTGCCAGCAGCTTAGGACAGGGGTACTACAATGAGCAGTTCTTC | TRBD1 | TRBV7-9 | . | TRBJ2-1
CASSEGTRDKNIQYF | TGCGCCAGCAGTGAGGGGACACGAGACAAAAACATTCAGTACTTC | . | TRBV5-1 | . | TRBJ2-4
CASSPGAGLYNEQFF | TGTGCCAGCAGCCCAGGGGCAGGCCTTTACAATGAGCAGTTCTTC | . | TRBV6-1 | few | TRBJ2-1